This section outlines one T cell receptor (beta chain) sequence together with its context. Its cognate antigen is unknown. This entry comes from a study of monozygotic twins with cystic fibrosis. At the level of the study: With around 14 PCR cycles, barcoded libraries came from about 3 micrograms of fragmented DNA.

Here immunoSEQ multiplex PCR was the method, and the copy in TCRdb shows in-frame clones only, minus some. The sample lists over 15,000 clones, around 97% seen once, with 1.9% in the top ten. Study results and limitations: In 13 of 16 pairs, V gene usage was closest to the co-twin's.

This sequence originates from a woman aged 30 to 39 with cystic fibrosis. The specimen sequenced was blood.

This CDR3 reads CASSQDSSYEQYF. CDR3 sequence (DNA): TGTGCCAGCAGCCAAGATAGCTCCTACGAGCAGTACTTC. V is TRBV4-2 and J is TRBJ2-7; no clear D gene. Trimming took 0 bases from V and 0 from J, leaving 3 bases between them. This CDR3 region has 13 residues. Germline CDR1 and CDR2: LGHNA and YNFKEQ.